A single sample gave rise to the 30 T cell receptor beta chains below, sequenced in a study of technical replicates of blood from several donors. Here immunoSEQ multiplex PCR was the method, and the copy in TCRdb shows in-frame clones only, minus some. This sample has nearly 70,000 clones, with just over 90% found just once. The specimen was PBMCs. The receptor set was obtained from a human donor in good health. Some clones in this sample may be carry-over from other donors' samples.

The chain combines TRBV10-3 with TRBJ1-1; D is ambiguous. This CDR3 region has 13 residues. The germline CDR1 and CDR2 sequences are ENHRY and SYGVKD. The ends were cut back, 6 bases at V and 0 bases at J, with 8 bases in the middle. CDR3 nucleotide sequence: TGTGCCATCAGGCGAGGGTTGAACACTGAAGCTTTCTTT. This gives the protein CAIRRGLNTEAFF.

J is TRBJ1-6 and V is TRBV30, with D possibly TRBD1 on 5 matching bases. The germline V gene encodes CDR1 GTSNPN and CDR2 SVGIG (reference sequence). This CDR3 contains 14 residues. The V and J ends lost 5 bases and 1 base respectively, with 9 bases between them. This chain's CDR3 is CAWGKGSYNSPLHF. In nucleotides, the CDR3 is TGTGCCTGGGGAAAGGGGTCCTATAATTCACCCCTCCACTTT.

The rearrangement uses TRBV5-6 and TRBJ2-5; tentatively, D is TRBD1 (5 bases). CDR1 and CDR2 (germline): SGHDT, YYEEEE. The CDR3 contains 13 residues. Trimming cost V 4 bases and J 1 base, with 8 bases left between them. The chain's CDR3 is CASSLTVQETQYF. Here the CDR3 DNA reads TGTGCCAGCAGCCTGACAGTCCAAGAGACCCAGTACTTC.

This clone appeared a single time. V is TRBV7-2 and J is TRBJ2-1; 9 bases agree with TRBD2. The length of the CDR3 is 14 residues. Germline V gene data show CDR1 as SGHTA and CDR2 as FQGNSA. With 5 bases clipped from V and 7 bases from J, the junction kept 6 bases outside the gene matches. Here the CDR3 DNA reads TGTGCCAGCAGCGGTCGTAGCGGGAGAAATGAGCAGTTCTTC. This encodes CASSGRSGRNEQFF.

The rearrangement joins TRBV10-2 to TRBJ2-3, with D possibly matching TRBD1 (6 bases). The CDR3 consists of 17 residues. Trimming pared 4 bases from V and 0 bases from J, leaving 17 bases between. The germline V gene has CDR1 WSHSY and CDR2 SAAADI. CDR3 bases: TGCGCCAGCAGTGCAGGGGTCCGCATTCCTAGCACAGATACGCAGTATTTT. It codes for CASSAGVRIPSTDTQYF.

This chain links TRBV10-3 with TRBJ2-4; 9 bases match TRBD2. Unmatched junction bases numbered 11, after V lost 2 bases and J lost 3 bases. This CDR3 is 18 amino acids long. The V gene's germline CDR1 is ENHRY and CDR2 SYGVKD. The CDR3 here is CAISEEVGGGAVKNIQYF. Here the CDR3 DNA reads TGTGCCATCAGTGAGGAGGTTGGCGGGGGGGCAGTCAAAAACATTCAGTACTTC.

The chain joins TRBV2 to TRBJ2-5; 11 bases align to TRBD2. CDR3 length: 16 residues. V lost 1 base and J lost 1; bases outside the gene matches: 2. Germline CDR1 and CDR2: SNHLY and FYNNEI. CDR3 sequence reads: CASSEGLAGTQETQYF. The CDR3, as DNA: TGTGCCAGCAGTGAAGGACTAGCGGGAACCCAAGAGACCCAGTACTTC.

The rearrangement links TRBV6-5 to TRBJ2-3, with TRBD1 matching 7 bases. The length of the CDR3 is 14 residues. The trim removed 3 bases at V and 4 bases at J, leaving 4 bases unmatched. Germline CDR1 reads MNHEY; CDR2 reads SVGAGI. In nucleotides, the CDR3 is TGTGCCAGCAGTTATAGGGGGCTCCCAGATACGCAGTATTTT. It codes for CASSYRGLPDTQYF.

V and J are TRBV18 and TRBJ2-6, with 11 bases matching TRBD1. The CDR3 covers 16 residues. Germline-derived CDR1 and CDR2 are KGHSH and LQKENI. V gave up 5 bases and J gave up 2 bases; unmatched junction bases: 2. CDR3 coding DNA: TGTGCCAGCTCATGGACAGGGGGCGCTGGGGCCAACGTCCTGACTTTC. It translates to CASSWTGGAGANVLTF.

The chain carries TRBV14 and TRBJ1-3; D remains ambiguous. The germline CDR1 and CDR2 sequences are SGHDN and FVKESK. This CDR3 has 15 residues. V was trimmed by 1 base and J by 1 base, leaving 8 bases between them. The CDR3 region has the DNA TGTGCCAGCAGCCAAGTTACGGGTTCTGGAAACACCATATATTTT. Its translation: CASSQVTGSGNTIYF.

The J gene is TRBJ1-5, the V gene TRBV5-4; 10 nucleotides line up with TRBD1. With V trimmed by 4 bases and J by 7 bases, 5 bases remained unmatched. The CDR3 extends over 14 amino acids. From germline, CDR1 is SGHNT and CDR2 YYREEE (reference sequence). The CDR3 DNA reads as TGTGCCAGCAGCAGGGACAGGGGAACGCAGCCCCAGCATTTT. This encodes CASSRDRGTQPQHF.

This chain links TRBV4-3 with TRBJ2-4; 13 bases match TRBD2. Trimming cost V 4 bases and J 0 bases; bases outside gene matches: 6. The germline V gene encodes CDR1 LGHNA and CDR2 YSLEER. The CDR3 contains 18 residues. CDR3 coding DNA: TGCGCCAGCAGCCCGGGACTAGCGGGGCTCCTAGCCAAAAACATTCAGTACTTC. It specifies CASSPGLAGLLAKNIQYF.

The sample holds one count of this clone. The chain couples TRBV6-1 to TRBJ1-5, with D perhaps TRBD1 (5 bases). The CDR3 has 15 amino acids. The V end was cut by 4 bases, the J end by 9 bases, with 19 bases between. Germline V gives CDR1 MNHNS, CDR2 SASEGT. The CDR3 is CASSGMGGVLSPQHF. The CDR3 region has the DNA TGTGCCAGCAGTGGGATGGGGGGGGTGCTGTCGCCCCAGCATTTT.

This chain links TRBV10-3 with TRBJ1-2; possible D gene TRBD1, 6 bases. Between the trimmed V and J ends, which lost 4 bases and 2 bases, there was a span of 14 bases. The CDR3 totals 15 residues. Per the germline V gene, CDR1 is ENHRY and CDR2 is SYGVKD. CDR3 nucleotide sequence: TGTGCCATCAGTGTCGACAGGATGATCAACTATGGCTACACCTTC. This gives the protein CAISVDRMINYGYTF.

The chain combines TRBV5-1 with TRBJ2-7, with 10 positions matching TRBD1. The CDR3 runs 14 residues. Trimming cost V 3 bases and J 4 bases; bases outside gene matches: 4. Germline assignment: CDR1 SGHRS and CDR2 YFSETQ. CDR3 loop: CASSSDRGRYEQYF. The CDR3 DNA sequence: TGCGCCAGCAGCTCCGACAGGGGGCGGTACGAGCAGTACTTC.

V gene TRBV5-6 combines with J gene TRBJ2-1, with 15 nucleotides matching TRBD2. Germline values: CDR1 SGHDT, CDR2 YYEEEE. Losses at the gene ends were 4 bases for V and 4 bases for J; bases not matched to a gene: 9. CDR3 length: 18 residues. The CDR3 region is CASSLGLAGGPQYNEQFF. CDR3 sequence (DNA): TGTGCCAGCAGCCTTGGACTAGCGGGAGGGCCGCAGTACAATGAGCAGTTCTTC.

The V and J genes are TRBV4-2 and TRBJ2-7; 8 positions match TRBD1. The CDR3 totals 15 residues. V gave up 1 base and J gave up 3 bases; unmatched junction bases: 5. The V gene's germline CDR1 is LGHNA and CDR2 YNFKEQ. CDR3 in amino acids: CASSQVSGQGYEQYF. In DNA form, the CDR3 reads TGTGCCAGCAGCCAAGTTTCAGGACAGGGCTACGAGCAGTACTTC.

The V gene is TRBV18, the J gene TRBJ1-1; D remains ambiguous. Germline CDR1 is KGHSH and CDR2 is LQKENI. This CDR3 region has 16 residues. V was clipped by 0 bases and J by 4 bases, with 15 bases between them. CDR3 coding DNA: TGTGCCAGCTCACCACCCTCTCGGAGCGTCGGCACTGAAGCTTTCTTT. The encoded protein is CASSPPSRSVGTEAFF.

The chain combines TRBV5-4 with TRBJ2-1, with 7 nucleotides matching TRBD2. Germline loops: CDR1 SGHNT, CDR2 YYREEE (reference sequence). The CDR3 has 16 amino acids. Trimming at V came to 4 bases and at J to 1 base, leaving 8 bases not matched to a gene. The DNA for the CDR3 is TGTGCCAGCAGCCCCGGCGGGAGCTCGTCCTACAATGAGCAGTTCTTC. This sequence encodes CASSPGGSSSYNEQFF.

This chain connects TRBV10-3 to TRBJ2-7, with a tentative D call TRBD2 (7 bases). Germline CDR1 reads ENHRY; CDR2 reads SYGVKD. V lost 4 bases to trimming and J lost 1 base, with 11 bases between them. The CDR3 runs to 14 residues. The CDR3 DNA follows: TGTGCCATCAGTGTTGCGGGGGCATCCTACGAGCAGTACTTC. Protein: CAISVAGASYEQYF.

This clone was counted once. J is TRBJ2-5 and V is TRBV7-9; D is perhaps TRBD1 (6 bases). This CDR3 region has 16 residues. CDR1 is SEHNR, CDR2 FQNEAQ, per germline (reference sequence). The germline V and J ends were trimmed by 1 base and 3 bases, with 15 bases remaining between them. The CDR3 is CASSLGSGTFKETQYF. The CDR3 nucleotides are TGTGCCAGCAGCTTAGGGTCAGGGACATTTAAAGAGACCCAGTACTTC.

This clone was recorded only once. This chain joins TRBV18 and TRBJ1-5, with D possibly being TRBD1 (5 bases). The V gene lost 6 bases and the J gene lost 6 bases, with 15 bases spanning the gap. The germline CDR1 and CDR2 sequences are KGHSH and LQKENI. The CDR3 length is 14 residues. The CDR3 bases are TGTGCCAGCTCGCCCGGGGCCGGGGGTCAGCCCCAGCATTTT. Protein: CASSPGAGGQPQHF. Full variable domain (rest looked up from reference TRBV18 and TRBJ1-5): NAGVMQNPRHLVRRRGQEARLRCSPMKGHSHVYWYRQLPEEGLKFMVYLQKENIIDESGMPKERFSAEFPKEGPSILRIQQVVRGDSAAYFCASSPGAGGQPQHFGDGTRLSIL.

The chain combines TRBV10-3 with TRBJ1-2; a weak D match, TRBD1 (6 bases). V was shortened by 8 bases and J by 2 bases, with 15 bases between the two germline ends. Germline lookup yields CDR1 ENHRY and CDR2 SYGVKD. The CDR3 contains 14 residues. The DNA of the CDR3 is TGTGCCATCTCCGCAGGACAGCCGAACTATGGCTACACCTTC. This sequence encodes CAISAGQPNYGYTF.

This sequence joins TRBV2 and TRBJ1-6, with no clear D. Germline V gene lookup returns CDR1 SNHLY and CDR2 FYNNEI. The CDR3 has 15 residues. The V and J ends lost 5 bases and 4 bases respectively, with 12 bases between them. The CDR3 DNA sequence: TGTGCCAGCAGTCCCACCGGGGTTTATAATTCACCCCTCCACTTT. Translating it yields CASSPTGVYNSPLHF.

This rearrangement joins TRBV27 to TRBJ2-1; 9 positions agree with TRBD2. The CDR3 is made up of 15 amino acids. Germline V gives CDR1 MNHEY, CDR2 SMNVEV (reference sequence). With V trimmed by 6 bases and J by 5 bases, 8 bases remained unmatched. The CDR3 spells CASSALAGKDNEQFF. The CDR3 bases are TGTGCCAGCAGCGCTCTAGCGGGAAAAGACAATGAGCAGTTCTTC.

The rearrangement uses TRBV7-9 and TRBJ2-1; tentative D call: TRBD2 (5 bases). Germline CDR1 is SEHNR and CDR2 is FQNEAQ (reference sequence). The CDR3 runs 14 residues. Trimming cost V 5 bases and J 12 bases, with 20 bases left between them. Here the CDR3 DNA reads TGTGCCAGCAGCCCCCGAGAGGGCCGCGAAGGGCAGTTCTTC. Protein: CASSPREGREGQFF. Filled out from reference TRBV7-9 and TRBJ2-1, the complete variable domain reads DTGVSQNPRHKITKRGQNVTFRCDPISEHNRLYWYRQTLGQGPEFLTYFQNEAQLEKSRLLSDRFSAERPKGSFSTLEIQRTEQGDSAMYLCASSPREGREGQFFGPGTRLTVL.

The gene calls are TRBV4-3 and TRBJ2-1, with 9 nucleotides matching TRBD2. The germline gives CDR1 LGHNA, CDR2 YSLEER. V was clipped by 3 bases and J by 3 bases; unmatched bases: 3. The CDR3 totals 15 residues. This CDR3 reads CASSHRLADYNEQFF. DNA of the CDR3: TGCGCCAGCAGCCATCGACTAGCGGACTACAATGAGCAGTTCTTC.

Remarks on this clone: This specimen includes other DNA sequences encoding the same CDR3. V usage is TRBV10-3 and J usage is TRBJ1-1; maybe TRBD1 (5 bases). Germline V gene lookup returns CDR1 ENHRY and CDR2 SYGVKD. This CDR3 has 13 amino acids. V was trimmed by 7 bases and J by 4 bases, leaving 13 bases between them. The chain's CDR3 is CAITGQGFTEAFF. The CDR3 DNA is TGTGCCATCACCGGGCAGGGTTTCACTGAAGCTTTCTTT.

In its sample, this clone was seen a few times. J is TRBJ2-5 and V is TRBV30, with 11 positions matching TRBD2. This CDR3 region has 15 residues. In germline, CDR1 is GTSNPN, CDR2 SVGIG (reference sequence). V trimming: 0 bases; J trimming: 5 bases; junction bases outside the gene matches: 5. CDR3 nucleotides: TGTGCCTGGAGTGTCGGTCGGACTAGCGGGGAGACCCAGTACTTC. Protein: CAWSVGRTSGETQYF.

This clone was detected only once. The rearrangement joins TRBV5-4 to TRBJ2-5; possibly TRBD1 for D (6 bases). The V end lost 4 bases, the J end lost 4 bases, and 20 bases lay between the germline ends. Germline V gene data show CDR1 as SGHNT and CDR2 as YYREEE (reference sequence). The CDR3 contains 16 residues. The DNA of the CDR3 is TGTGCCAGCAGCGGCGAGAAGACAGGCCTGACAGAGACCCAGTACTTC. The encoded protein is CASSGEKTGLTETQYF.